The present entry profiles one T cell receptor (beta chain) with its context. What it binds is unknown. This entry belongs to a study of T-cell reconstitution after alpha-beta-depleted transplantation in children. Study-wide results and limits: The high TCRbeta diversity at day 60 in some patients came from surviving recipient T cells and thymic progenitors. T-cell counts and diversity were attributed mostly to newly produced T cells one year after transplant.

Preparing the TCRbeta library involved the use of unique molecular identifiers. TCRdb re-called the PCR reads with MiXCR, one entry per CDR3 protein. The sample holds approximately 980,000 distinct CDR3 sequences; around 30% are singletons and the top ten take more than 25%. Trimming shortened V by 2 bases and J by 5 bases, and 12 bases separated the two germline ends. The CDR3 consists of 15 residues. The germline gives CDR1 MDHEN, CDR2 SYDVKM. Here the sequenced sample was PBMCs, mostly from graft donor cells, taken 360 days after TCRalphabeta/CD19-depleted stem cell transplant. The chain has TRBV28 and TRBJ1-4; D gene ambiguous. The TCR sequence derives from a boy in the first two years of life who had a stem cell transplant for SCID, so the T cells may come from the graft donor. The CDR3 coding sequence is TGTGCCAGCAGTTTACCCGGGTGGCTCAATGAAAAACTGTTTTTT. This encodes CASSLPGWLNEKLFF.